The rows below give T cell receptor beta chains drawn from one sample of a study of cytomegalovirus exposure and HLA in healthy donors. This table comes from immunoSEQ multiplex PCR, and its TCRdb copy is limited to in-frame clones, with some not included. This repertoire shows about 250,000 clones, 87% found once; its top ten account for roughly 2.5%. The sample taken for sequencing was PBMCs. All receptors come from a man between 18 and 35 years old in good health and CMV-seronegative. CDR3s leave out the opening cysteine and the closing phenylalanine or tryptophan.

v_gene: TRBV19
j_gene: TRBJ2-5
CDR3aa: ASSIATIQETQY

v_gene: TRBV4-1
j_gene: TRBJ2-1
CDR3aa: ASSQSVTGFYNEQF

v_gene: TRBV4-3
j_gene: TRBJ2-3
CDR3aa: ASSLRGLAADTQY

v_gene: TRBV11-3
j_gene: TRBJ2-5
CDR3aa: ASSLTGSETQY

v_gene: TRBV6-6
j_gene: TRBJ2-2
CDR3aa: ASRSGTGGPGELF

v_gene: TRBV28
j_gene: TRBJ1-4
CDR3aa: ASSLPQGTTTNEKLF

v_gene: TRBV5-6
j_gene: TRBJ1-1
CDR3aa: ASSLLTGNTEAF

v_gene: TRBV28
j_gene: TRBJ1-5
CDR3aa: ASSPGGRNQPQH

v_gene: TRBV2
j_gene: TRBJ2-1
CDR3aa: ASSELDRYNEQF

v_gene: TRBV9
j_gene: TRBJ2-5
CDR3aa: ASSISGGQETQY

v_gene: TRBV7-6
j_gene: TRBJ1-1
CDR3aa: ASSLAFRQGGGNTEAF

v_gene: TRBV11-3
j_gene: TRBJ2-2
CDR3aa: ASRDDRGRKPGELF

v_gene: TRBV4-1
j_gene: TRBJ2-3
CDR3aa: ASSHPGLSTDTQY

v_gene: TRBV4-2
j_gene: TRBJ1-2
CDR3aa: ASSQGGEGLDYGYT

v_gene: TRBV2
j_gene: TRBJ2-7
CDR3aa: ASTREQY

v_gene: TRBV28
j_gene: TRBJ2-3
CDR3aa: ASNTVGGGTDTQY

v_gene: TRBV18
j_gene: TRBJ2-2
CDR3aa: ASSPLSQTGNTGELF

v_gene: TRBV7-9
j_gene: TRBJ1-6
CDR3aa: ASSLVGREVSPLH

v_gene: TRBV9
j_gene: TRBJ2-3
CDR3aa: ASSALGQSSTDTQY

v_gene: TRBV10-3
j_gene: TRBJ2-4
CDR3aa: AISEDSSNIQY

v_gene: TRBV9
j_gene: TRBJ2-1
CDR3aa: ASSVPANRGSEQF

v_gene: TRBV4-3
j_gene: TRBJ1-1
CDR3aa: ASSQDPGGHTEAF

v_gene: TRBV20-1
j_gene: TRBJ2-3
CDR3aa: SVPTDTQY

v_gene: TRBV7-3
j_gene: TRBJ2-5
CDR3aa: ASSLRVRETQY

v_gene: TRBV7-3
j_gene: TRBJ1-1
CDR3aa: ASRGQTNTEAF

v_gene: TRBV10-3
j_gene: TRBJ2-2
CDR3aa: AISEGGRSGELF

v_gene: TRBV5-4
j_gene: TRBJ1-1
CDR3aa: ASSLGMNTEAF

v_gene: TRBV27
j_gene: TRBJ2-7
CDR3aa: ASSFYSGYEQY

v_gene: TRBV5-1
j_gene: TRBJ2-5
CDR3aa: ASSSQGEAQY

v_gene: TRBV9
j_gene: TRBJ2-7
CDR3aa: ARYRGPSTYEQY

v_gene: TRBV29-1
j_gene: TRBJ2-5
CDR3aa: SVERGLGETQY

v_gene: TRBV7-2
j_gene: TRBJ2-5
CDR3aa: ASSSVETQY

v_gene: TRBV12-5
j_gene: TRBJ2-3
CDR3aa: ASGTGQSTDTQY

v_gene: TRBV29-1
j_gene: TRBJ2-5
CDR3aa: SGLLGGLETQY

v_gene: TRBV7-9
j_gene: TRBJ1-3
CDR3aa: ASSPAGGGNTIY

v_gene: TRBV19
j_gene: TRBJ1-1
CDR3aa: ASITRNTEAF

v_gene: TRBV12-5
j_gene: TRBJ2-2
CDR3aa: ASGLGQGYTGELF

v_gene: TRBV6-5
j_gene: TRBJ2-7
CDR3aa: ASSYGTSPEQY

v_gene: TRBV7-6
j_gene: TRBJ2-3
CDR3aa: ASSPFGAGSITDTQY

v_gene: TRBV7-2
j_gene: TRBJ2-7
CDR3aa: ASSYLTGARYEQY

v_gene: TRBV30
j_gene: TRBJ2-3
CDR3aa: AWSPSGGRTRDTQY

v_gene: TRBV2
j_gene: TRBJ1-5
CDR3aa: ASRGFENRGRNQPQH

v_gene: TRBV28
j_gene: TRBJ2-7
CDR3aa: ASSLTGLLDEQY

v_gene: TRBV4-2
j_gene: TRBJ2-5
CDR3aa: ASSQAGREETQY

v_gene: TRBV2
j_gene: TRBJ2-5
CDR3aa: ASAGTSGRQETQY

v_gene: TRBV2
j_gene: TRBJ2-1
CDR3aa: ASSDDLLNEQF

v_gene: TRBV19
j_gene: TRBJ1-1
CDR3aa: ASDGRNTEAF

v_gene: TRBV5-4
j_gene: TRBJ1-4
CDR3aa: ASSARGGEYEKLF

v_gene: TRBV6-5
j_gene: TRBJ2-3
CDR3aa: ASSRDSYTQY

v_gene: TRBV9
j_gene: TRBJ1-4
CDR3aa: ASSVGVRETNEKLF

v_gene: TRBV4-1
j_gene: TRBJ2-7
CDR3aa: ASSQVVGSSYEQY

v_gene: TRBV5-1
j_gene: TRBJ1-4
CDR3aa: ASSPGTGRNEKLF